The 23 T cell receptor beta chains in this list originate from one sample, sequenced in a study of blood T cell repertoires in COVID-19. This table comes from immunoSEQ multiplex PCR, and its TCRdb copy is limited to in-frame clones, with some not included. Here the sample spans roughly 52,000 clones, around 83% being singletons. Sequencing input: peripheral blood. All receptors derive from a human donor in a cohort sampled during active or convalescent COVID-19.

The chain is built from TRBV4-2 and TRBJ2-1; TRBD2 matches at 8 bases. There are 14 residues in the CDR3. CDR1 is LGHNA, CDR2 YNFKEQ, per germline. After removal of 5 bases from V and 8 bases from J, the junction contained 8 bases not matched to a gene. The DNA of the CDR3 is TGTGCCAGCAGCGACAGCCGGGGGGGCGATGAGCAGTTCTTC. It codes for CASSDSRGGDEQFF.

The chain combines TRBV5-6 with TRBJ1-2; 8 nucleotides line up with TRBD1. The ends lost 3 bases at V and 8 bases at J; junction bases unmatched: 12. This CDR3 contains 15 residues. Germline values: CDR1 SGHDT, CDR2 YYEEEE. The CDR3 DNA is TGTGCCAGCAGCTCAAGAGGGACAGGCGTGGAAGGCTACACCTTC. Translation gives CASSSRGTGVEGYTF.

This chain joins TRBV27 and TRBJ2-1, with a tentative D call TRBD2 (6 bases). The V gene lost 2 bases and the J gene lost 4 bases, with 9 bases spanning the gap. Germline lookup yields CDR1 MNHEY and CDR2 SMNVEV (reference sequence). This CDR3 contains 14 residues. In nucleotides, the CDR3 is TGTGCCAGCAGTTTAGGGGGGTCGTACAATGAGCAGTTCTTC. It specifies CASSLGGSYNEQFF.

The V and J genes are TRBV5-5 and TRBJ1-2; TRBD1 agrees at 11 bases. This CDR3 is 15 amino acids long. CDR1 and CDR2 (germline): SGHKS, YYEKEE (reference sequence). With 3 bases clipped from V and 4 bases from J, the junction kept 5 bases outside the gene matches. CDR3 amino acids: CASSSWTGGSYGYTF. CDR3 coding DNA: TGTGCCAGCAGCTCCTGGACAGGGGGCTCCTATGGCTACACCTTC.

V is TRBV7-9 and J is TRBJ1-1; the match to TRBD1 covers 8 bases. The junction had 5 bases not matched to a gene; V was cut back by 2 bases and J by 3 bases. The CDR3 is made up of 15 amino acids. The V gene's germline CDR1 is SEHNR and CDR2 FQNEAQ (reference sequence). CDR3 region: CASSLTQGADTEAFF. DNA for the CDR3: TGTGCCAGCAGCTTAACGCAGGGGGCGGACACTGAAGCTTTCTTT.

The J gene is TRBJ2-1, the V gene TRBV4-3, with D possibly being TRBD1 (5 bases). V gave up 0 bases and J gave up 7 bases, with 16 bases separating them. Germline loops: CDR1 LGHNA, CDR2 YSLEER. The CDR3 sequence is 16 residues long. Here the CDR3 DNA reads TGCGCCAGCAGCCAAGAAGGCAGGGCGATTTGGAATGAGCAGTTCTTC. The encoded protein is CASSQEGRAIWNEQFF.

The chain recombines TRBV2 with TRBJ1-3, with no clear D. Trimming left V 3 bases short and J 7 bases short, with 16 bases between. From germline, CDR1 is SNHLY and CDR2 FYNNEI. This CDR3 has 15 amino acids. In DNA form, the CDR3 reads TGTGCCAGCAGTGAGGAAACGGTCCTCGGGAACACCATATATTTT. Translated: CASSEETVLGNTIYF.

This chain uses TRBV6-5 with TRBJ2-5, with 8 bases that match TRBD1. The V and J ends lost 6 bases and 4 bases, in that order; junction bases with no gene match: 7. The germline V gene encodes CDR1 MNHEY and CDR2 SVGAGI. The CDR3 has 14 amino acids. The CDR3, as DNA: TGTGCCAGCAGCCCATCAGGGGGCGGAGAGACCCAGTACTTC. It yields the protein CASSPSGGGETQYF.

The CDR3, as DNA: TGCAGTGCTGCAACAGGGGTTACGCAGTATTTT. This gives the protein CSAATGVTQYF. The chain has TRBV20-1 and TRBJ2-3, with 7 positions matching TRBD1. V lost 5 bases and J lost 8; bases outside the gene matches: 4. The CDR3 length is 11 residues. Germline values: CDR1 DFQATT, CDR2 SNEGSKA (reference sequence).

This chain links TRBV5-4 with TRBJ2-1; D call uncertain. The V gene's germline CDR1 is SGHNT and CDR2 YYREEE (reference sequence). The CDR3 is 12 residues long. The V gene lost 0 bases and the J gene lost 10 bases, with 8 bases spanning the gap. Written as DNA, the CDR3 is TGTGCCAGCAGCTTGGACGAGACAGAGCAGTTCTTC. It is translated as CASSLDETEQFF.

This clone was counted many times. The rearrangement joins TRBV7-2 to TRBJ2-1, with 8 nucleotides matching TRBD2. The CDR3 runs 15 residues. With V trimmed by 2 bases and J by 8 bases, 8 bases remained unmatched. Germline CDR1 is SGHTA and CDR2 is FQGNSA. The CDR3 here is CASSLTGGRFDEQFF. The CDR3 nucleotides read TGTGCCAGCAGCTTAACGGGGGGGCGGTTCGATGAGCAGTTCTTC.

The rearrangement joins TRBV11-2 to TRBJ1-1, with D tentatively TRBD1 (5 bases). This CDR3 spans 13 amino acids. Per the germline V gene, CDR1 is SGHAT and CDR2 is FQNNGV. V gave up 5 bases and J gave up 7 bases, with 14 bases separating them. For the CDR3, the DNA is TGTGCCAGCAGCCCATCCAGGGTTGGTGAAGCTTTCTTT. It codes for CASSPSRVGEAFF.

V is TRBV6-5 and J is TRBJ2-1, with TRBD1 matching 7 bases. With 8 bases clipped from V and 2 bases from J, the junction kept 3 bases outside the gene matches. Germline V gene sequence: CDR1 MNHEY, CDR2 SVGAGI. This CDR3 has 13 residues. This CDR3 reads CASFGQAYNEQFF. DNA of the CDR3: TGTGCCAGCTTTGGACAGGCCTACAATGAGCAGTTCTTC.

The chain couples TRBV7-2 to TRBJ2-5, with 15 bases that match TRBD2. After removal of 4 bases from V and 1 base from J, the junction contained 1 base not matched to a gene. Germline V gene data show CDR1 as SGHTA and CDR2 as FQGNSA. This CDR3 contains 16 residues. DNA of the CDR3: TGTGCCAGCAGCTCGGGACTAGCGGGGGGCCAAGAGACCCAGTACTTC. Its protein product is CASSSGLAGGQETQYF. Combining the CDR3 with reference TRBV7-2 and TRBJ2-5 gives the whole variable domain GAGVSQSPSNKVTEKGKDVELRCDPISGHTALYWYRQSLGQGLEFLIYFQGNSAPDKSGLPSDRFSAERTGGSVSTLTIQRTQQEDSAVYLCASSSGLAGGQETQYFGPGTRLLVL.

The chain has TRBV4-2 and TRBJ2-5; D is possibly TRBD1 (5 bases). The CDR3 runs to 16 residues. V lost 1 base, J lost 1 base, and 13 bases lay in between. Germline loops: CDR1 LGHNA, CDR2 YNFKEQ. The CDR3 DNA is TGTGCCAGCAGCCAAGCCGTGGGGCCGGTCCAAGAGACCCAGTACTTC. Translation: CASSQAVGPVQETQYF.

The chain combines TRBV3-1 (or the pseudogene TRBV3-2) with TRBJ2-1; 8 nucleotides align to TRBD1. The germline gives CDR1 LGHDT, CDR2 YNNKEL (reference sequence). V lost 0 bases and J lost 7; bases outside the gene matches: 11. The CDR3 is 17 amino acids. CDR3 nucleotides: TGTGCCAGCAGCCAAGATTTCATGGCAGGGGGCTTGAATGAGCAGTTCTTC. This codes for CASSQDFMAGGLNEQFF.

This CDR3 reads CASSLEGQGYNEQFF. The CDR3 DNA reads TGTGCCAGCAGCTTAGAGGGACAGGGTTACAATGAGCAGTTCTTC. The V and J genes are TRBV11-2 and TRBJ2-1; 9 bases map to TRBD1. CDR1 SGHAT and CDR2 FQNNGV come from the germline V gene. The ends lost 0 bases at V and 4 bases at J; junction bases unmatched: 1. This CDR3 has 15 residues.

CDR3 bases: TGCAGCGTTGAGGGACAGCCCTATGGCTACACCTTC. It specifies CSVEGQPYGYTF. The J gene is TRBJ1-2, the V gene TRBV29-1; TRBD1 matches at 7 bases. J lost 4 bases, V lost 3 bases, and 2 bases had no gene match. Germline lookup yields CDR1 SQVTM and CDR2 ANQGSEA. This CDR3 is built from 12 residues.

The chain combines TRBV6-2 or TRBV6-3 with TRBJ1-2; TRBD1 matches at 7 bases. The V gene's germline CDR1 is MNHEY and CDR2 SVGEGT. Trimming at V came to 2 bases and at J to 1 base, leaving 4 bases not matched to a gene. The CDR3 extends over 15 amino acids. The CDR3, as DNA: TGTGCCAGCAGTTACGGGACAGACCTTAACTATGGCTACACCTTC. Its translation is CASSYGTDLNYGYTF.

The chain couples TRBV5-6 to TRBJ1-3; the D gene is possibly TRBD1 (6 bases). The CDR3 contains 16 residues. The germline gives CDR1 SGHDT, CDR2 YYEEEE. The V and J ends lost 1 base and 4 bases respectively, with 15 bases between them. CDR3 residues: CASSLLGARLGNTIYF. The CDR3 nucleotides are TGTGCCAGCAGCTTGCTGGGGGCCCGGTTGGGAAACACCATATATTTT.

The rearrangement uses TRBV5-6 and TRBJ2-1; maybe TRBD1 (6 bases). This CDR3 spans 17 amino acids. Germline V gene lookup returns CDR1 SGHDT and CDR2 YYEEEE. V was shortened by 3 bases and J by 6 bases, with 22 bases between the two germline ends. The chain's CDR3 is CASSYPKQGVKGNEQFF. DNA of the CDR3: TGTGCCAGCAGCTACCCGAAACAGGGAGTTAAGGGCAATGAGCAGTTCTTC. Full variable domain (outside the CDR3, taken from reference TRBV5-6 and TRBJ2-1): DAGVTQSPTHLIKTRGQQVTLRCSPKSGHDTVSWYQQALGQGPQFIFQYYEEEERQRGNFPDRFSGHQFPNYSSELNVNALLLGDSALYLCASSYPKQGVKGNEQFFGPGTRLTVL.

The rearrangement uses TRBV21-1 and TRBJ1-5. TRBV21-1 is marked as a pseudogene. The CDR3 is made up of 17 amino acids. CDR3 amino acids: CASSKSDQGGWCQPQHF. CDR3 bases: TGTGCCAGCAGCAAAAGTGACCAGGGAGGGTGGTGTCAGCCCCAGCATTTT.

The chain links TRBV5-1 to TRBJ2-5, with TRBD1 matching over 9 bases. The length of the CDR3 is 14 residues. The germline gives CDR1 SGHRS, CDR2 YFSETQ. V trimming: 4 bases; J trimming: 3 bases; junction bases outside the gene matches: 4. This CDR3 reads CASSTGQGKETQYF. The CDR3 bases are TGCGCCAGCAGCACCGGACAGGGGAAAGAGACCCAGTACTTC.